This T cell receptor (beta chain) was found in a study of cytotoxic CD8 clonotypes in ibrutinib-treated CLL. Clones were sequenced by immunoSEQ multiplex PCR, and TCRdb holds only the in-frame ones, with some missing. The sample lists 250,000 to 350,000 clones, around 76% occurring once. Library input was approximately 2.1 micrograms of DNA from cryopreserved PBMCs. This receptor was taken from a human donor with chronic lymphocytic leukemia. Sample: PBMCs, taken at disease progression, from a patient treated with ibrutinib.

The CDR3 spells CASSLTEQGFTDTQYF. The CDR3, as DNA: TGCGCCAGCAGCCTCACCGAACAGGGCTTCACAGATACGCAGTATTTT. The chain carries TRBV5-1 and TRBJ2-3; possibly TRBD1 for D (6 bases). Trimming left V 4 bases short and J 2 bases short, with 17 bases between. Germline V gene data show CDR1 as SGHRS and CDR2 as YFSETQ. The CDR3 sequence is 16 residues long.